This entry lists 24 T cell receptor beta chains sequenced from one sample in a study of stem cell transplantation in POMP-related autoinflammatory disease (dated by TCRdb to the early 2020s). The time point label, as the study defines it: before hematopoietic stem cell transplant. Library prep was done by the immunoSEQ multiplex PCR assay. This immuneACCESS table, as held by TCRdb, lists in-frame sequences with V and J called but not all clones. Of the missing ones, under half trace to an unresolved V gene in checked studies; the others have no known cause. The sample table contains 25,000 to 30,000 clones; only one count was recorded for 82% of them. 2.5% of the sample is in the top ten clones. The material sequenced was CD4+ T cells from PBMCs, taken before stem cell transplantation. The receptors were gathered from a human donor with POMP-related autoinflammation and immune dysregulation (PRAID).

The chain has TRBV28 and TRBJ1-2; 9 bases match TRBD1. The trim removed 1 base at V and 5 bases at J, leaving 8 bases unmatched. This CDR3 has 16 residues. Germline CDR1 and CDR2: MDHEN and SYDVKM. For the CDR3, the DNA is TGTGCCAGCAGTTTATCGGGACAGGGTGTTAATTATGGCTACACCTTC. It translates to CASSLSGQGVNYGYTF.

In its sample, this clone was seen a few times. J is TRBJ1-2 and V is TRBV29-1; the match to TRBD1 covers 7 bases. The germline gives CDR1 SQVTM, CDR2 ANQGSEA. The CDR3 runs to 14 residues. The junction had 7 bases not matched to a gene; V was cut back by 2 bases and J by 4 bases. The chain's CDR3 is CSVEPTGNAYGYTF. CDR3 coding DNA: TGCAGCGTTGAACCGACAGGGAATGCCTATGGCTACACCTTC.

The chain joins TRBV2 to TRBJ1-2; D is possibly TRBD1 (5 bases). CDR3 size: 14 residues. The germline V and J ends were trimmed by 11 bases and 2 bases, with 18 bases remaining between them. Germline V CDR1 and CDR2: SNHLY, FYNNEI. The CDR3 DNA reads as TGTGCCCCCCACCGCGACAGTTTCAACTATGGCTACACCTTC. It translates to CAPHRDSFNYGYTF.

The chain carries TRBV7-9 and TRBJ2-3; unclear D gene. The CDR3 runs 15 residues. Germline values: CDR1 SEHNR, CDR2 FQNEAQ (reference sequence). V lost 3 bases and J 2 bases, leaving 12 bases between the germline ends. The DNA of the CDR3 is TGTGCCAGCAGCTTCGCCAGGCCCATCACAGATACGCAGTATTTT. Translating it yields CASSFARPITDTQYF.

The J gene is TRBJ2-3, the V gene TRBV4-2; 10 bases are shared with TRBD2. The length of the CDR3 is 15 residues. V lost 2 bases and J lost 1; bases outside the gene matches: 0. Germline CDR1 is LGHNA and CDR2 is YNFKEQ. This chain's CDR3 is CASSQLAGGTDTQYF. The CDR3 DNA reads as TGTGCCAGCAGCCAACTAGCGGGGGGCACAGATACGCAGTATTTT.

The genes are TRBV30 and TRBJ1-6; 8 bases are shared with TRBD1. J gave up 8 bases and V 0 bases, and 15 bases lay outside the gene matches. Germline lookup yields CDR1 GTSNPN and CDR2 SVGIG (reference sequence). The CDR3 extends over 18 amino acids. CDR3 in DNA: TGTGCCTGGAGTGTACGTGGGGCTTCGGAGACAGGGGATTCACCCCTCCACTTT. Residues: CAWSVRGASETGDSPLHF. Full variable domain (outside the CDR3, taken from reference TRBV30 and TRBJ1-6): SQTIHQWPATLVQPVGSPLSLECTVEGTSNPNLYWYRQAAGRGLQLLFYSVGIGQISSEVPQNLSASRPQDRQFILSSKKLLLSDSGFYLCAWSVRGASETGDSPLHFGNGTRLTVT.

The chain is built from TRBV6-1 and TRBJ2-3, with D possibly matching TRBD2 (5 bases). Trimming took off 8 bases at V and 0 bases at J, with 12 bases between the two ends. Germline V gives CDR1 MNHNS, CDR2 SASEGT. This CDR3 region has 14 residues. The CDR3 DNA follows: TGTGCCAGCGGATTAGCGATGAGCACAGATACGCAGTATTTT. This gives the protein CASGLAMSTDTQYF.

The chain couples TRBV28 to TRBJ1-5; the D is unclear. Germline V CDR1 and CDR2: MDHEN, SYDVKM. The CDR3 spans 11 residues. V lost 3 bases, J lost 7 bases, and 4 bases lay in between. The chain's CDR3 is CASSLGQPQHF. DNA of the CDR3: TGTGCCAGCAGTTTGGGGCAGCCCCAGCATTTT.

The chain carries TRBV12-5 and TRBJ1-1, with TRBD1 matching 7 bases. This CDR3 is 16 amino acids long. From germline, CDR1 is LGHNT and CDR2 FRNRAP. V shed 5 bases and J 5 bases; nucleotides not matched to a gene: 14. DNA for the CDR3: TGTGCTAGTGGTAAAAGGTCTGACAGGGTAGGGACTGAAGCTTTCTTT. Translated, it gives CASGKRSDRVGTEAFF. The whole variable domain, filled in from reference TRBV12-5 and TRBJ1-1, reads DARVTQTPRHKVTEMGQEVTMRCQPILGHNTVFWYRQTMMQGLELLAYFRNRAPLDDSGMPKDRFSAEMPDATLATLKIQPSEPRDSAVYFCASGKRSDRVGTEAFFGQGTRLTVV.

The chain couples TRBV9 to TRBJ2-5; D may be TRBD2 (5 bases). Germline V gene sequence: CDR1 SGDLS, CDR2 YYNGEE. This CDR3 comprises 15 residues. V shed 0 bases and J shed 4 bases, with 13 bases lying between them. The CDR3 region is CASSVDPGIRETQYF. CDR3 nucleotides: TGTGCCAGCAGCGTAGACCCCGGGATAAGAGAGACCCAGTACTTC. Full variable domain (remainder filled in from reference TRBV9 and TRBJ2-5): DSGVTQTPKHLITATGQRVTLRCSPRSGDLSVYWYQQSLDQGLQFLIQYYNGEERAKGNILERFSAQQFPDLHSELNLSSLELGDSALYFCASSVDPGIRETQYFGPGTRLLVL.

CDR3 loop: CASSQSGAQPQHF. As DNA, the CDR3 is TGCGCCAGCAGCCAGTCAGGGGCCCAGCCCCAGCATTTT. The chain is built from TRBV4-1 and TRBJ1-5; D might be TRBD1 (6 bases). Germline V gives CDR1 MGHRA, CDR2 YSYEKL. The CDR3 is 13 amino acids. Deletions cut 3 bases from V and 7 bases from J, with 10 bases between.

The CDR3: CASSPGLALGGEQFF. DNA of the CDR3: TGTGCCAGCTCACCGGGACTAGCCCTTGGGGGTGAGCAGTTCTTC. The chain recombines TRBV18 with TRBJ2-1, with TRBD2 identical over 9 bases. The CDR3 contains 15 residues. V was pared by 3 bases and J by 9 bases, with 9 bases of the junction left unmatched. Per the germline V gene, CDR1 is KGHSH and CDR2 is LQKENI.

This chain joins TRBV11-3 and TRBJ2-7; D gene uncertain. V was trimmed by 5 bases and J by 5 bases, leaving 16 bases between them. The CDR3 is 14 amino acids. Germline-derived CDR1 and CDR2 are SGHNT and YENEEA. The CDR3 loop is CASSTRDKPHEQYF. In DNA, the CDR3 is TGTGCCAGCAGCACTCGAGACAAACCCCACGAGCAGTACTTC. Supplemented by reference TRBV11-3 and TRBJ2-7, the full variable domain reads EAGVVQSPRYKIIEKKQPVAFWCNPISGHNTLYWYLQNLGQGPELLIRYENEEAVDDSQLPKDRFSAERLKGVDSTLKIQPAELGDSAVYLCASSTRDKPHEQYFGPGTRLTVT.

CDR3 DNA sequence: TGTGCCAGCAGTCCACAATGGGGAGGGAGCTCCTATAATTCACCCCTCCACTTT. The encoded protein is CASSPQWGGSSYNSPLHF. This chain uses TRBV27 with TRBJ1-6, with D unresolved. CDR3 length: 18 residues. Germline CDR1 MNHEY, CDR2 SMNVEV (reference sequence). Trimming cost V 5 bases and J 0 bases, with 17 bases left between them.

J is TRBJ1-2 and V is TRBV5-1; 11 nucleotides line up with TRBD1. Germline V gives CDR1 SGHRS, CDR2 YFSETQ. With V trimmed by 3 bases and J by 0 bases, 4 bases remained unmatched. The CDR3 consists of 16 residues. Written as DNA, the CDR3 is TGCGCCAGCAGCTGGACAGGGGGCTCAGCTAACTATGGCTACACCTTC. It codes for CASSWTGGSANYGYTF.

This chain connects TRBV6-1 to TRBJ2-1, with a weak D call TRBD2 (5 bases). With 1 base removed from V and 6 bases from J, the gap between germline ends came to 7 bases. Germline lookup yields CDR1 MNHNS and CDR2 SASEGT. The CDR3 contains 13 residues. CDR3 loop: CASSEDGGNEQFF. The CDR3 DNA reads as TGTGCCAGCAGTGAAGATGGAGGCAATGAGCAGTTCTTC.

This chain joins TRBV6-4 and TRBJ1-2; no firm D call. CDR1 and CDR2 from the germline V gene are MRHNA and SNTAGT. V gave up 5 bases and J gave up 8 bases, with 15 bases separating them. The CDR3 sequence is 13 residues long. The chain's CDR3 is CASSPDLGSGYTF. The CDR3, as DNA: TGTGCCAGCAGTCCGGACTTGGGCTCGGGCTACACCTTC.

The CDR3 sequence: CASSLVFGTGARSIQYF. The DNA of the CDR3 is TGTGCCAGCAGCTTAGTCTTCGGGACAGGGGCCCGGAGCATTCAGTACTTC. The gene calls are TRBV7-8 and TRBJ2-4; 10 positions match TRBD1. Germline V gives CDR1 SGHVS, CDR2 FQNEAQ. This CDR3 has 17 residues. Trimming cost V 1 base and J 9 bases; bases outside gene matches: 12.

Here the CDR3 DNA reads TGTGCCAGCAGTCCGTCAACGACGGAGACCCAGTACTTC. Protein sequence: CASSPSTTETQYF. V gene TRBV2 combines with J gene TRBJ2-5; no clear D gene. Germline V gene data show CDR1 as SNHLY and CDR2 as FYNNEI. The V end was cut by 5 bases, the J end by 5 bases, with 12 bases between. This CDR3 is 13 amino acids long.

The chain couples TRBV27 to TRBJ2-1, with D possibly being TRBD2 (6 bases). The CDR3 loop spans 11 amino acids. Trimming pared 5 bases from V and 12 bases from J, leaving 11 bases between. The germline V gene has CDR1 MNHEY and CDR2 SMNVEV (reference sequence). CDR3 in amino acids: CASSRRDGQFF. CDR3 coding DNA: TGTGCCAGCAGTAGGAGGGATGGGCAGTTCTTC.

The rearrangement uses TRBV19 and TRBJ2-7, with 12 bases matching TRBD2. CDR1 is LNHDA, CDR2 SQIVND, per germline (reference sequence). CDR3 length: 16 residues. After removal of 6 bases from V and 5 bases from J, the junction contained 11 bases not matched to a gene. Here the CDR3 DNA reads TGTGCCAGTAGCGAGGGACTAGCGGGCACCATCAACGAGCAGTACTTC. Its translation is CASSEGLAGTINEQYF.

The chain carries TRBV2 and TRBJ1-3, with TRBD1 matching over 9 bases. CDR3 length: 18 residues. Trimming at V came to 6 bases and at J to 3 bases, leaving 15 bases not matched to a gene. The germline V gene encodes CDR1 SNHLY and CDR2 FYNNEI. This CDR3 reads CASRAEDGGTGFGNTIYF. The CDR3 bases are TGTGCCAGCAGAGCCGAAGATGGTGGGACAGGGTTTGGAAACACCATATATTTT. Full variable domain (rest looked up from reference TRBV2 and TRBJ1-3): EPEVTQTPSHQVTQMGQEVILRCVPISNHLYFYWYRQILGQKVEFLVSFYNNEISEKSEIFDDQFSVERPDGSNFTLKIRSTKLEDSAMYFCASRAEDGGTGFGNTIYFGEGSWLTVV.

The V call is TRBV11-1, the J call TRBJ2-5; 7 bases fit TRBD1. With 5 bases clipped from V and 6 bases from J, the junction kept 15 bases outside the gene matches. CDR1 is SGHAT, CDR2 FQDESV, per germline (reference sequence). The length of the CDR3 is 16 residues. In nucleotides, the CDR3 is TGTGCCAGCAGCCCTACCCATGGACAGGTTAGGCAGACCCAGTACTTC. It codes for CASSPTHGQVRQTQYF.

V usage is TRBV18 and J usage is TRBJ2-5, with D uncertain. The CDR3 contains 13 residues. The germline gives CDR1 KGHSH, CDR2 LQKENI. The ends were cut back, 4 bases at V and 2 bases at J, with 8 bases in the middle. The CDR3 bases are TGTGCCAGCTCACTCGCGGATCAAGAGACCCAGTACTTC. Protein sequence: CASSLADQETQYF.